This T cell receptor (beta chain) was profiled in a study of Ad26.COV2.S vaccination and SARS-CoV-2 variants. Turning to the study itself: Ad26.COV2.S given intramuscularly, once or twice 56 days apart.

The treatment: some 20 received Ad26.COV2.S at low or high dose, single or two shots; five or six received placebo; per-sample allocation not given. Samples were taken on day 63 after the first vaccine or placebo injection. With V trimmed by 1 base and J by 1 base, 9 bases remained unmatched. This CDR3 is built from 18 residues. Per germline, CDR1 MGHRA and CDR2 YSYEKL. TCRdb's copy holds only in-frame clones and misses some; the assay was immunoSEQ multiplex PCR. The sample includes approximately 460,000 clones, approximately 90% seen only once; the top ten take about 1.5%. The gene calls are TRBV4-1 and TRBJ2-7, with 11 bases fitting TRBD2. The clonotype originates from a person between 18 and 65 years old who received the Ad26.COV2.S COVID-19 vaccine or a placebo. Sequenced here: peripheral blood, sampled in a trial of Ad26.COV2.S vaccine versus placebo. CDR3 bases: TGCGCCAGCAGCCAAGCAAATCTTCTAGCGGGAGGATCCTACGAGCAGTACTTC. This encodes CASSQANLLAGGSYEQYF.